Listed here are 12 T cell receptor beta chains from one sample, sequenced in a study of blood T cell repertoires in COVID-19 (dated by TCRdb to 2018 to 2021). Library preparation employed the immunoSEQ multiplex PCR assay. Sourced from immuneACCESS, this table was stored by TCRdb with only in-frame sequences that have V and J called. A share of the clones is absent; for the studies checked, an unresolved V gene accounts for under half, and the remainder has no known explanation. The sample table contains 150,000 to 200,000 clones; only one count was recorded for roughly 83% of them. The top ten constitute roughly 13% of the sample. The specimen was peripheral blood. These receptors came from a young man with active or convalescent COVID-19.

The chain carries TRBV9 and TRBJ2-7, with D perhaps TRBD1 (6 bases). The germline V gene has CDR1 SGDLS and CDR2 YYNGEE. V lost 0 bases to trimming and J lost 0 bases, with 10 bases between them. This CDR3 has 15 residues. CDR3 amino acids: CASSVAPTGSYEQYF. As DNA, the CDR3 is TGTGCCAGCAGCGTAGCCCCGACAGGCTCCTACGAGCAGTACTTC.

The rearrangement joins TRBV11-2 to TRBJ1-1, with D perhaps matching TRBD1 (5 bases). Trimming stripped 0 bases from V and 6 bases from J, with 17 bases between. The CDR3 length is 16 residues. Looked up from germline, CDR1 is SGHAT and CDR2 is FQNNGV. DNA of the CDR3: TGTGCCAGCAGCTTAGATCTTACAGGCCGGTGGGCTGAAGCTTTCTTT. Amino acids: CASSLDLTGRWAEAFF.

This rearrangement joins TRBV3-1 (or the pseudogene TRBV3-2) to TRBJ2-1; 12 nucleotides match TRBD2. The V gene's germline CDR1 is LGHDT and CDR2 YNNKEL (reference sequence). V dropped 5 bases and J dropped 0; count of bases not matched to a gene: 11. This CDR3 has 19 residues. The CDR3 is CASSSRTSGTLSSYNEQFF. CDR3 nucleotides: TGTGCCAGCAGCTCACGGACTAGCGGGACCCTTAGCTCCTACAATGAGCAGTTCTTC.

This sequence joins TRBV6-5 and TRBJ2-7, with D tentatively TRBD2 (6 bases). The CDR3 has 13 amino acids. The germline V and J ends were trimmed by 6 bases and 5 bases, with 14 bases remaining between them. The germline CDR1 and CDR2 sequences are MNHEY and SVGAGI. The CDR3 DNA is TGTGCCAGCAGAACCGGGGGTGATAACGAGCAGTACTTC. This gives the protein CASRTGGDNEQYF.

The V gene is TRBV6-5, the J gene TRBJ2-7; D is possibly TRBD1 (5 bases). V gave up 6 bases and J gave up 6 bases, with 15 bases separating them. This CDR3 is built from 13 residues. Per germline, CDR1 MNHEY and CDR2 SVGAGI. CDR3: CASRPPGFSEQYF. In DNA, the CDR3 is TGTGCCAGCAGACCCCCAGGGTTCTCCGAGCAGTACTTC.

V usage is TRBV5-6 and J usage is TRBJ2-7; D might be TRBD1 (5 bases). The CDR3 runs 14 residues. Looked up from germline, CDR1 is SGHDT and CDR2 is YYEEEE. V lost 4 bases, J lost 3 bases, and 14 bases lay in between. The CDR3 loop reads CASSPWGGGYEQYF. The CDR3 coding sequence is TGTGCCAGCAGCCCCTGGGGCGGCGGCTACGAGCAGTACTTC.

Only one count was recorded for this clone. This chain uses TRBV25-1 with TRBJ1-1; TRBD1 is a possible D gene (5 bases). V gave up 8 bases and J gave up 4 bases, with 14 bases separating them. The CDR3 length is 13 residues. The germline gives CDR1 MGHDK, CDR2 SYGVNS. CDR3 sequence reads: CASVQGSSTEAFF. The DNA of the CDR3 is TGTGCCAGCGTCCAGGGTTCCAGCACTGAAGCTTTCTTT.

The rearrangement uses TRBV15 and TRBJ1-2, with a weak D call TRBD1 (5 bases). V was cut by 0 bases and J by 10 bases, with 21 bases left in between. CDR3 length: 16 residues. Germline loops: CDR1 LNHNV, CDR2 YYDKDF (reference sequence). The DNA of the CDR3 is TGTGCCACCAGCAGAGATGGGGGGAGGGGTTTTAACGACTACACCTTC. Translated, it gives CATSRDGGRGFNDYTF.

This chain links TRBV21-1 with TRBJ1-3. TRBV21-1 is labeled a pseudogene. There are 16 residues in the CDR3. The CDR3 region is CASSKVDAGVGNTIYF. DNA for the CDR3: TGTGCCAGCAGCAAAGTGGATGCCGGGGTTGGAAACACCATATATTTT.

The V call is TRBV5-6, the J call TRBJ1-2, with 10 bases that match TRBD1. V trimming: 0 bases; J trimming: 3 bases; junction bases outside the gene matches: 2. The CDR3 spans 15 residues. The germline CDR1 and CDR2 sequences are SGHDT and YYEEEE. In DNA form, the CDR3 reads TGTGCCAGCAGCTTGGGACAGGGGGCTTACTATGGCTACACCTTC. Its translation is CASSLGQGAYYGYTF.

This chain joins TRBV9 and TRBJ2-6; the D is unclear. Trimming removed 5 bases at V and 2 bases at J, with 8 bases between. Germline V lookup: CDR1 SGDLS, CDR2 YYNGEE. This CDR3 comprises 14 residues. The CDR3 spells CASRPTAGANVLTF. DNA of the CDR3: TGTGCCAGCAGACCAACAGCTGGGGCCAACGTCCTGACTTTC.

V is TRBV19 and J is TRBJ2-7; a weak D match, TRBD1 (6 bases). Germline CDR1 reads LNHDA; CDR2 reads SQIVND (reference sequence). V was trimmed by 3 bases and J by 3 bases, leaving 18 bases between them. The CDR3 length is 16 residues. CDR3 bases: TGTGCCAGTAGTATTACCTCGGACAGTCCCATCTACGAGCAGTACTTC. It translates to CASSITSDSPIYEQYF.